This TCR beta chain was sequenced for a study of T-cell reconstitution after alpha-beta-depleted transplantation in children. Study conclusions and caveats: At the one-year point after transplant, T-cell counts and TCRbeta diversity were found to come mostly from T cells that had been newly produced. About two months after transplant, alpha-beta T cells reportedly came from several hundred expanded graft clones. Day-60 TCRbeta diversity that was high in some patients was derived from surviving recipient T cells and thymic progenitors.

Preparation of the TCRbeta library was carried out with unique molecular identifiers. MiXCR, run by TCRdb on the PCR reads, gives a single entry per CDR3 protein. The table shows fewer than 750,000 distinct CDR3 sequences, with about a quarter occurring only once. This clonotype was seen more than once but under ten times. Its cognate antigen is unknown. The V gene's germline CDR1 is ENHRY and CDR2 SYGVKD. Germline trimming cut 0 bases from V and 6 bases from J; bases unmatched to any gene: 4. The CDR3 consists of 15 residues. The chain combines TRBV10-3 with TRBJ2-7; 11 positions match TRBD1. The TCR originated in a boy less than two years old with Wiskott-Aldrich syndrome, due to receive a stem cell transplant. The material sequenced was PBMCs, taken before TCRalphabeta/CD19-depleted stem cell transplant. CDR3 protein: CAISESGTGGGEQYF. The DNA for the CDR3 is TGTGCCATCAGTGAGTCAGGGACAGGGGGAGGCGAGCAGTACTTC.